Listed below are T cell receptor beta chains from one sample, sequenced in a study of blood T cells in healthy people across ages. TCRdb reanalysed the 5' RACE reads using MiXCR and keeps one entry per CDR3 protein. The repertoire consists of about 640,000 distinct CDR3 sequences, with roughly 50% occurring once and the leading ten covering around 37%. The sample was blood. The receptors stem from a man aged 55 to 69 in good health. The CDR3 runs from the conserved cysteine through the conserved F or W. D genes are given only for firm matches. Some rows mark clone size as missing; the rest say once, few, many or name a class of expanded clone.

V: TRBV12-3/TRBV12-4; size: few; length: 12; J: TRBJ2-7; D: TRBD2; CDR3: CASSPGGGEQYF; DNA: TGTGCCAGCAGCCCTGGGGGGGGCGAGCAGTACTTC
V: TRBV29-1; size: NA; length: 12; J: TRBJ1-5; D: NA; CDR3: CSVGDANQPQHF; DNA: TGCAGCGTTGGAGATGCAAATCAGCCCCAGCATTTT
V: TRBV9; size: NA; length: 15; J: TRBJ2-1; D: NA; CDR3: CASSVDGGHYNEQFF; DNA: TGTGCCAGCAGCGTAGACGGGGGGCACTACAATGAGCAGTTCTTC
V: TRBV20-1; size: NA; length: 13; J: TRBJ1-4; D: NA; CDR3: CSARWGGNEKLFF; DNA: TGCAGTGCTAGGTGGGGGGGCAATGAAAAACTGTTTTTT
V: TRBV7-2; size: NA; length: 15; J: TRBJ1-4; D: NA; CDR3: CASSANTGGDEKLFF; DNA: TGTGCCAGCAGCGCCAACACAGGAGGGGATGAAAAACTGTTTTTT
V: TRBV5-1; size: once; length: 14; J: TRBJ2-7; D: TRBD2; CDR3: CASSPAGELYEQYF; DNA: TGCGCCAGCAGCCCAGCGGGGGAACTCTACGAGCAGTACTTC
V: TRBV10-3; size: NA; length: 13; J: TRBJ2-2; D: NA; CDR3: CAIHRPATGELFF; DNA: TGTGCCATCCATCGACCAGCCACCGGGGAGCTGTTTTTT
V: TRBV3-1; size: NA; length: 13; J: TRBJ2-7; D: NA; CDR3: CASSQTLGFEQYF; DNA: TGTGCCAGCAGCCAGACCCTAGGTTTCGAGCAGTACTTC
V: TRBV2; size: few; length: 13; J: TRBJ2-4; D: TRBD2; CDR3: CASSGQGLDIQYF; DNA: TGTGCCAGCAGTGGGCAGGGACTAGACATTCAGTACTTC
V: TRBV2; size: NA; length: 12; J: TRBJ2-5; D: NA; CDR3: CASSRREETQYF; DNA: TGTGCCAGCAGTCGACGAGAAGAGACCCAGTACTTC
V: TRBV12-3/TRBV12-4; size: few; length: 17; J: TRBJ2-3; D: TRBD2; CDR3: CASSLNRLAGGTDTQYF; DNA: TGTGCCAGCAGTTTAAATCGCCTAGCGGGGGGCACAGATACGCAGTATTTT
V: TRBV15; size: few; length: 15; J: TRBJ2-2; D: NA; CDR3: CATSRAGVYTGELFF; DNA: TGTGCCACCAGCAGAGCAGGGGTGTACACCGGGGAGCTGTTTTTT
V: TRBV7-9; size: NA; length: 16; J: TRBJ2-3; D: NA; CDR3: CASSFGGGDGTDTQYF; DNA: TGTGCCAGCAGCTTTGGAGGGGGCGATGGCACAGATACGCAGTATTTT
V: TRBV20-1; size: NA; length: 15; J: TRBJ2-7; D: TRBD2; CDR3: CSASIPRGEGYEQYF; DNA: TGCAGTGCTAGCATTCCGCGGGGGGAAGGATACGAGCAGTACTTC
V: TRBV12-3/TRBV12-4; size: many; length: 11; J: TRBJ2-7; D: NA; CDR3: CASSLGSEQYF; DNA: TGCGCCAGCAGCTTGGGCTCCGAGCAGTACTTC
V: TRBV4-1; size: NA; length: 16; J: TRBJ1-5; D: TRBD1; CDR3: CASSQGTGASNQPQHF; DNA: TGCGCCAGCAGCCAGGGGACAGGGGCGAGCAATCAGCCCCAGCATTTT
V: TRBV18; size: NA; length: 14; J: TRBJ2-1; D: NA; CDR3: CASSPGARSDEQFF; DNA: TGTGCCAGCTCACCAGGGGCGCGTTCCGATGAGCAGTTCTTC
V: TRBV7-9; size: few; length: 15; J: TRBJ2-7; D: TRBD1; CDR3: CASSFEGTGGNEQYF; DNA: TGTGCCAGCAGCTTCGAGGGGACAGGGGGAAACGAGCAGTACTTC
V: TRBV2; size: once; length: 15; J: TRBJ2-7; D: TRBD1; CDR3: CASSGSGTGYYEQYF; DNA: TGTGCCAGCAGTGGATCCGGGACAGGGTACTACGAGCAGTACTTC
V: TRBV3-1; size: NA; length: 14; J: TRBJ2-5; D: TRBD2; CDR3: CASSSGLAYGTQYF; DNA: TGTGCCAGCAGCTCGGGACTAGCGTACGGGACCCAGTACTTC
V: TRBV12-3/TRBV12-4; size: NA; length: 12; J: TRBJ1-6; D: NA; CDR3: CASSLADSPLHF; DNA: TGTGCCAGCAGTTTAGCGGATTCACCCCTCCACTTT
V: TRBV20-1; size: NA; length: 14; J: TRBJ1-6; D: NA; CDR3: CSARSRAGNSPLHF; DNA: TGCAGTGCTAGGTCCAGGGCCGGTAATTCACCCCTCCACTTT
V: TRBV7-2; size: few; length: 13; J: TRBJ2-1; D: NA; CDR3: CASSSNYNNEQFF; DNA: TGTGCCAGCAGCTCCAATTATAACAATGAGCAGTTCTTC
V: TRBV29-1; size: NA; length: 15; J: TRBJ2-3; D: NA; CDR3: CSVGAGQSLTDTQYF; DNA: TGCAGCGTTGGGGCAGGACAGTCCCTCACAGATACGCAGTATTTT
V: TRBV6-6; size: NA; length: 15; J: TRBJ2-7; D: NA; CDR3: CASSYSWGANYEQYF; DNA: TGTGCCAGCAGTTACTCGTGGGGGGCCAACTACGAGCAGTACTTC
V: TRBV10-1; size: NA; length: 14; J: TRBJ2-2; D: TRBD1; CDR3: CAIPTGLNTGELFF; DNA: TGCGCCATACCGACAGGGCTGAACACCGGGGAGCTGTTTTTT
V: TRBV4-2; size: NA; length: 14; J: TRBJ2-5; D: TRBD2; CDR3: CASSAQRGGETQYF; DNA: TGTGCCAGCAGCGCACAGCGGGGGGGCGAGACCCAGTACTTC
V: TRBV18; size: NA; length: 16; J: TRBJ2-3; D: NA; CDR3: CASSPSGAPSTDTQYF; DNA: TGTGCCAGCTCACCTTCGGGGGCCCCTAGCACAGATACGCAGTATTTT
V: TRBV5-1; size: NA; length: 14; J: TRBJ2-3; D: NA; CDR3: CASSLAQGSDTQYF; DNA: TGCGCCAGCAGCTTGGCCCAGGGTTCAGATACGCAGTATTTT
V: TRBV6-2/TRBV6-3; size: NA; length: 16; J: TRBJ2-6; D: TRBD1; CDR3: CASSRTGTAGANVLTF; DNA: TGTGCCAGCAGCCGAACCGGGACAGCTGGGGCCAACGTCCTGACTTTC
V: TRBV20-1; size: NA; length: 15; J: TRBJ2-7; D: NA; CDR3: CSASGGPIGSYEQYF; DNA: TGCAGTGCTAGTGGGGGACCTATAGGCTCCTACGAGCAGTACTTC
V: TRBV5-1; size: NA; length: 17; J: TRBJ2-3; D: TRBD2; CDR3: CASSLGGTSELTDTQYF; DNA: TGCGCCAGCAGCTTGGGAGGGACTAGCGAGTTGACAGATACGCAGTATTTT
V: TRBV2; size: NA; length: 15; J: TRBJ2-3; D: TRBD2; CDR3: CASKGLAGRTDTQYF; DNA: TGTGCCAGCAAAGGACTAGCGGGGCGCACAGATACGCAGTATTTT
V: TRBV7-9; size: few; length: 14; J: TRBJ2-1; D: NA; CDR3: CASSLGGDYNEQFF; DNA: TGTGCCAGCAGCTTAGGTGGGGACTACAATGAGCAGTTCTTC
V: TRBV5-1; size: once; length: 16; J: TRBJ2-3; D: TRBD1; CDR3: CASSHRQGPKADTQYF; DNA: TGCGCCAGCAGCCACCGACAGGGGCCGAAGGCAGATACGCAGTATTTT
V: TRBV20-1; size: NA; length: 15; J: TRBJ2-5; D: TRBD1; CDR3: CSAPPMDRGQETQYF; DNA: TGCAGTGCTCCACCGATGGACAGGGGTCAAGAGACCCAGTACTTC
V: TRBV5-5; size: once; length: 17; J: TRBJ1-6; D: TRBD1; CDR3: CASTPGQGVSYNSPLHF; DNA: TGTGCCAGCACCCCGGGGCAGGGGGTCTCCTATAATTCACCCCTCCACTTT
V: TRBV5-1; size: once; length: 13; J: TRBJ2-7; D: NA; CDR3: CASSPTFPYEQYF; DNA: TGCGCCAGCAGCCCTACCTTCCCCTACGAGCAGTACTTC
V: TRBV5-5; size: NA; length: 14; J: TRBJ2-5; D: NA; CDR3: CASSLAELQETQYF; DNA: TGTGCCAGCAGCTTGGCAGAGCTGCAAGAGACCCAGTACTTC
V: TRBV6-2/TRBV6-3; size: NA; length: 15; J: TRBJ1-2; D: TRBD1; CDR3: CASSYAGQSLSGYTF; DNA: TGTGCCAGCAGTTACGCGGGACAGAGCCTGTCTGGCTACACCTTC
V: TRBV5-5; size: NA; length: 16; J: TRBJ1-4; D: NA; CDR3: CASSLRQVTTNEKLFF; DNA: TGTGCCAGCAGCTTGCGGCAGGTTACAACTAATGAAAAACTGTTTTTT
V: TRBV6-5; size: many; length: 17; J: TRBJ2-1; D: NA; CDR3: CASSYYPGEGAYNEQFF; DNA: TGTGCCAGCAGTTACTACCCCGGGGAGGGGGCTTACAATGAGCAGTTCTTC
V: TRBV10-3; size: NA; length: 13; J: TRBJ2-7; D: TRBD1; CDR3: CAIAKQGTYEQYF; DNA: TGTGCCATCGCTAAACAGGGGACCTACGAGCAGTACTTC
V: TRBV3-1; size: NA; length: 12; J: TRBJ2-7; D: NA; CDR3: CASSQRGREQYF; DNA: TGTGCCAGCAGCCAAAGGGGTCGCGAGCAGTACTTC
V: TRBV10-3; size: NA; length: 14; J: TRBJ2-3; D: NA; CDR3: CAITQGPSTDTQYF; DNA: TGTGCCATCACTCAAGGGCCTAGCACAGATACGCAGTATTTT
V: TRBV7-2; size: NA; length: 18; J: TRBJ2-3; D: TRBD2; CDR3: CASSRGLAGGLSTDTQYF; DNA: TGTGCCAGCAGCAGGGGACTAGCGGGGGGGCTTAGCACAGATACGCAGTATTTT
V: TRBV5-1; size: NA; length: 16; J: TRBJ2-7; D: TRBD1; CDR3: CASSPGTGNFGYEQYF; DNA: TGCGCCAGCAGTCCCGGGACAGGAAATTTCGGCTACGAGCAGTACTTC
V: TRBV3-1; size: once; length: 15; J: TRBJ1-5; D: NA; CDR3: CASSQDLGSDQPQHF; DNA: TGTGCCAGCAGCCAAGATCTTGGGTCAGATCAGCCCCAGCATTTT
V: TRBV20-1; size: NA; length: 15; J: TRBJ2-3; D: TRBD2; CDR3: CSAREAGGARDTQYF; DNA: TGCAGTGCTAGAGAAGCGGGGGGGGCCAGAGATACGCAGTATTTT
V: TRBV7-2; size: NA; length: 15; J: TRBJ1-6; D: TRBD1; CDR3: CASSRRDSYNSPLHF; DNA: TGTGCCAGCAGCCGTAGGGACAGCTATAATTCACCCCTCCACTTT
V: TRBV5-1; size: once; length: 15; J: TRBJ1-1; D: NA; CDR3: CTSSLEAGLGTEAFF; DNA: TGCACCAGCAGCTTGGAGGCGGGGTTGGGCACTGAAGCTTTCTTT
V: TRBV10-3; size: NA; length: 18; J: TRBJ2-6; D: TRBD2; CDR3: CATRRTSGTTSGANVLTF; DNA: TGTGCCACCAGAAGGACGAGCGGGACGACGTCTGGGGCCAACGTCCTGACTTTC
V: TRBV28; size: NA; length: 16; J: TRBJ2-3; D: TRBD1; CDR3: CASRSPGQVVADTQYF; DNA: TGTGCCAGCAGATCGCCGGGACAGGTGGTTGCAGATACGCAGTATTTT
V: TRBV27; size: NA; length: 14; J: TRBJ1-4; D: NA; CDR3: CASSPDSSNEKLFF; DNA: TGTGCCAGCAGTCCGGACAGCAGTAATGAAAAACTGTTTTTT